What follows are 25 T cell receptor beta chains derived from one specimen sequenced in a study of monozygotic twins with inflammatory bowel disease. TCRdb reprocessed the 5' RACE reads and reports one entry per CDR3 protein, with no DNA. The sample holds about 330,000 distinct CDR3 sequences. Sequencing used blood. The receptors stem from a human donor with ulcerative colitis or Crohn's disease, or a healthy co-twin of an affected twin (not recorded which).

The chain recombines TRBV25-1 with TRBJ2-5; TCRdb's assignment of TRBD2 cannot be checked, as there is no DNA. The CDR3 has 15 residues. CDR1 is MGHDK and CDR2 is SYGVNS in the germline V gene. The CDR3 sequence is CASSGTGVKQETQYF.

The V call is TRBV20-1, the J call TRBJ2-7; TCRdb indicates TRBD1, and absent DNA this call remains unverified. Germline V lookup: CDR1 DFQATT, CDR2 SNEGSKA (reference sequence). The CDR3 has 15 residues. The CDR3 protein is CSAEDTGGSTYEQYF.

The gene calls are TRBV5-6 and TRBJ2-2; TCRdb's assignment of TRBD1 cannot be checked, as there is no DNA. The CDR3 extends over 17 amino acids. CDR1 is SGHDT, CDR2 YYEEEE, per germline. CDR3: CASSSYIGQGDTGELFF. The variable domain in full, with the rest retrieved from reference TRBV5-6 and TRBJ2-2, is DAGVTQSPTHLIKTRGQQVTLRCSPKSGHDTVSWYQQALGQGPQFIFQYYEEEERQRGNFPDRFSGHQFPNYSSELNVNALLLGDSALYLCASSSYIGQGDTGELFFGEGSRLTVL.

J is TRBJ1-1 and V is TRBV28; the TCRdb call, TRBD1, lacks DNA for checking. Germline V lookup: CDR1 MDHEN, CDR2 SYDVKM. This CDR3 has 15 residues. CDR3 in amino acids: CASSFMVRGNTEALF.

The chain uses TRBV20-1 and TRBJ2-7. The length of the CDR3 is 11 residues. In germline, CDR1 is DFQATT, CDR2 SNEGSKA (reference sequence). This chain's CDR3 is CSAERLYEQYF.

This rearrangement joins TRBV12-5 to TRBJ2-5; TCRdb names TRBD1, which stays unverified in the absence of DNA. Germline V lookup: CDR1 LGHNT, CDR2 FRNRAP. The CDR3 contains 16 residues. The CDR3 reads CASGSSTGGLQETQYF.

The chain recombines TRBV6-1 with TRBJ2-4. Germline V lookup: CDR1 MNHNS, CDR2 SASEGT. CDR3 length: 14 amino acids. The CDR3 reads CASTRYSGQNIQYF.

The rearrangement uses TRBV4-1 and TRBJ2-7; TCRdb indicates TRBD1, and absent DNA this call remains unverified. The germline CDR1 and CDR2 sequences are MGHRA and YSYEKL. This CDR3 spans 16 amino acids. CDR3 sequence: CASSQGRGGSSVEQYF.

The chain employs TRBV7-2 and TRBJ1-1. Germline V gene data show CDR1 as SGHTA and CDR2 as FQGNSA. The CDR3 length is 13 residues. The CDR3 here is CASSLAWNDEAFF.

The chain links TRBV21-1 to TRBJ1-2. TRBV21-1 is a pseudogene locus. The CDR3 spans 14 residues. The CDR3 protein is CASSKATRGYGYTF.

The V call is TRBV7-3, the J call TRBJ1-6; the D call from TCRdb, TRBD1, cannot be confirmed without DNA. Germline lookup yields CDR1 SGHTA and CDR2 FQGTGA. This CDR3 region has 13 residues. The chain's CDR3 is CASSSGVRSPLHF. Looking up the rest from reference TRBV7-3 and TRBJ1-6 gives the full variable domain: GAGVSQTPSNKVTEKGKYVELRCDPISGHTALYWYRQSLGQGPEFLIYFQGTGAADDSGLPNDRFFAVRPEGSVSTLKIQRTERGDSAVYLCASSSGVRSPLHFGNGTRLTVT.

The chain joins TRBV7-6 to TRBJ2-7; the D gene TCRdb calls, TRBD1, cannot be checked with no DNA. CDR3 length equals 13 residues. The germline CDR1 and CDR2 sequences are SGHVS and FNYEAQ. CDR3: CASSLDKNYEQYF.

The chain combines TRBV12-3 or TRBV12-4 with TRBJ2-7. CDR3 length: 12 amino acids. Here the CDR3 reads CASSDFPYEQYF.

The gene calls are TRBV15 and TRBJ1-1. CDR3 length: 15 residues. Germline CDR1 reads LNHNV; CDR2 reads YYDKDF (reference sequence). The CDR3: CATSRAANWNTEAFF.

CDR3 protein: CASTPGPNTGELFF. The chain employs TRBV5-1 and TRBJ2-2; TCRdb gives TRBD1 as the D gene, but with no DNA this cannot be confirmed. CDR1 and CDR2 from the germline V gene are SGHRS and YFSETQ. The CDR3 sequence is 14 residues long.

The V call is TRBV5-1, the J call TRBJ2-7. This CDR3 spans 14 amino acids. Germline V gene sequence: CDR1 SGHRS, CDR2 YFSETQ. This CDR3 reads CARSPTLSSYEQYF.

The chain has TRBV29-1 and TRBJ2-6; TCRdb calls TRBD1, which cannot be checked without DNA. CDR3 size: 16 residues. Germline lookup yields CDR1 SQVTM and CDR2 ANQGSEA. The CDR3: CSVAQGEVSGANVLTF.

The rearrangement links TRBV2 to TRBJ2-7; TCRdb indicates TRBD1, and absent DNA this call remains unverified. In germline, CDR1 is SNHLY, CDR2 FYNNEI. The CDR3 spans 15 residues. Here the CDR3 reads CASSRTGRGVDEQYF.

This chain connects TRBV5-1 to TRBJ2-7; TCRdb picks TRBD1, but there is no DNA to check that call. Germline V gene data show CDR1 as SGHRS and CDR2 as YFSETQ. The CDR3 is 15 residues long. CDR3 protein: CASSLEGQGPYEQYF.

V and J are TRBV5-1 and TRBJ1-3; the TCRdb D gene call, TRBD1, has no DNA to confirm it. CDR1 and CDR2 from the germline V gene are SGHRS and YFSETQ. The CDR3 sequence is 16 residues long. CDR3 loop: CASSLAPTGAGNTIYF. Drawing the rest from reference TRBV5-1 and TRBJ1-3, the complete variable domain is KAGVTQTPRYLIKTRGQQVTLSCSPISGHRSVSWYQQTPGQGLQFLFEYFSETQRNKGNFPGRFSGRQFSNSRSEMNVSTLELGDSALYLCASSLAPTGAGNTIYFGEGSWLTVV.

CDR3 residues: CASSHGRGFNEQFF. The rearrangement joins TRBV7-9 to TRBJ2-1; TCRdb lists TRBD1, though no DNA is available to test this call. Per germline, CDR1 SEHNR and CDR2 FQNEAQ (reference sequence). This CDR3 region has 14 residues.

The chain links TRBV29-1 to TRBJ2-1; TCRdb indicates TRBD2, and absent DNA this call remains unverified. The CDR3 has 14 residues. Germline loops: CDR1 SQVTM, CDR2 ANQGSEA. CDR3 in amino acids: CSVVGGGSYNEQFF.

The CDR3: CASRVLGQGVYGYTF. The chain has TRBV4-3 and TRBJ1-2; TCRdb's D call, TRBD1, is unchecked because there is no DNA. CDR1 and CDR2 from the germline V gene are LGHNA and YSLEER. The CDR3 sequence is 15 residues long.

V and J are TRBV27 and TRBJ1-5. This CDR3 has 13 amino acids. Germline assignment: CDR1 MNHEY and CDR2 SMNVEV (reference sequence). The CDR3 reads CARQGLGNQPQHF.

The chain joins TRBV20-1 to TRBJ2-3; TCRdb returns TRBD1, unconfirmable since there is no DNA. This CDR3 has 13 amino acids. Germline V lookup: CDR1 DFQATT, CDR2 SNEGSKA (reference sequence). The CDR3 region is CSAHREPGDTQYF.